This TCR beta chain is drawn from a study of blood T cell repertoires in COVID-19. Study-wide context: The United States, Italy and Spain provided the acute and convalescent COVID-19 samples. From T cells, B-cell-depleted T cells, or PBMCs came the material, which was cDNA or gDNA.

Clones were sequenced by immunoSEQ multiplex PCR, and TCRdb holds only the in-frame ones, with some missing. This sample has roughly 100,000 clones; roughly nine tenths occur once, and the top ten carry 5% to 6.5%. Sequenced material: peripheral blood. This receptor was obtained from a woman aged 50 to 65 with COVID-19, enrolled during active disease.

The DNA for the CDR3 is TGTGCCAGCAGCCGTCGGGGAGGTTCCTACGAGCAGTACTTC. Its translation: CASSRRGGSYEQYF. The V gene is TRBV3-1 (or the pseudogene TRBV3-2), the J gene TRBJ2-7, with D perhaps TRBD2 (6 bases). The CDR3 length is 14 residues. The V gene lost 4 bases and the J gene lost 1 base, with 11 bases spanning the gap. CDR1 LGHDT and CDR2 YNNKEL come from the germline V gene (reference sequence).